Reported below is one TCR beta chain. Its antigen remains unidentified. The data originate from a study of vaccination and CD4 T cells after COVID-19. About the study: Stimulation of cells relied on overlapping spike peptides derived from SARS-CoV-2, HCoV-NL63, HCoV-OC43 and HCoV-229E. Study-level findings and limits: For convalescent patients, a median 86.3% of reactive clones surfaced exclusively after vaccination.

The Oncomine TCR Beta short-read assay sequenced DNA from cultured CD4+ T cells. The template was genomic DNA from cultured CD4+ T cells. TCRdb re-derived calls from the PCR reads in MiXCR, one entry per CDR3 protein. The repertoire consists of around 5,000 distinct CDR3 sequences, with nearly 50% occurring once and the leading ten covering roughly 30%. The treatment was: roughly ten-day PBMC culture with coronavirus spike peptide pools or control peptides (ViraFEST assay). From germline, CDR1 is MNHEY and CDR2 SVGAGI. The CDR3 has 13 amino acids. The V gene lost 2 bases and the J gene lost 7 bases, with 10 bases spanning the gap.

The material sequenced was CD4+ T cells from blood, cultured in vitro. This TCR derives from a human donor who had recovered from COVID-19. V usage is TRBV6-5 and J usage is TRBJ2-3; a possible D gene is TRBD2 (6 bases). CDR3 sequence: CASSYPGTYTQYF. The CDR3, as DNA: TGTGCCAGCAGTTACCCTGGGACTTATACGCAGTATTTT.